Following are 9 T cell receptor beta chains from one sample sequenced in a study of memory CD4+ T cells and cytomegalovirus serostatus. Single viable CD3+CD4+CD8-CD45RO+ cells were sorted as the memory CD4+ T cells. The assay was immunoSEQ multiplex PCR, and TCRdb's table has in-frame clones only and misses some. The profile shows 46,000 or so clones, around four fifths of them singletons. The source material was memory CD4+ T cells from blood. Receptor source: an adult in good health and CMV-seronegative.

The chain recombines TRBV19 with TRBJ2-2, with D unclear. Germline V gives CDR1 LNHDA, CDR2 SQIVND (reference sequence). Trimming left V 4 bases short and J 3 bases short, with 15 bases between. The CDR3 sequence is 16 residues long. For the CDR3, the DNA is TGTGCCAGTAGTAAGAGTGCGACACCACACACCGGGGAGCTGTTTTTT. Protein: CASSKSATPHTGELFF.

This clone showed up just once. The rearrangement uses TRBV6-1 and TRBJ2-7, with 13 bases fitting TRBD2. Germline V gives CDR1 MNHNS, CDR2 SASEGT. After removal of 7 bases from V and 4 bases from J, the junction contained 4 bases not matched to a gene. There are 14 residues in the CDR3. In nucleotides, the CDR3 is TGTGCCAGCATTCCGGGACTAGCGGGGTACGAGCAGTACTTC. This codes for CASIPGLAGYEQYF.

Written as DNA, the CDR3 is TGTGCCAGCAGCGACAGGGTTGATTCACCCCTCCACTTT. Its protein product is CASSDRVDSPLHF. The chain combines TRBV6-5 with TRBJ1-6; 7 bases align to TRBD1. Germline CDR1 reads MNHEY; CDR2 reads SVGAGI. The CDR3 covers 13 residues. J lost 8 bases, V lost 6 bases, and 4 bases had no gene match.

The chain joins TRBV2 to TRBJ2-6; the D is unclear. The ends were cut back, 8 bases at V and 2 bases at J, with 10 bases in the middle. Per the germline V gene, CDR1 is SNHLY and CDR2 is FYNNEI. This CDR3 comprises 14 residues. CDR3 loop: CASGVSTGANVLTF. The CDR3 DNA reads TGTGCCAGCGGCGTAAGCACTGGGGCCAACGTCCTGACTTTC.

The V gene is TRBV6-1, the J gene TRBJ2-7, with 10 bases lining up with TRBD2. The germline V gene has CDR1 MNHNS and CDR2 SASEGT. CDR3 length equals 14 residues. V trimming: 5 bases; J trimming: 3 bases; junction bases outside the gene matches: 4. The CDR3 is CASSTLAGDYEQYF. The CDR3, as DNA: TGTGCCAGCAGTACTCTAGCGGGGGACTACGAGCAGTACTTC.

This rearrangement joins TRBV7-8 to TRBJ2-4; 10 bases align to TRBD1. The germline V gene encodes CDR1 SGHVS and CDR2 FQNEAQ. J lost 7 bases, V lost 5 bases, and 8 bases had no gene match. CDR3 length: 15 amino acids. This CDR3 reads CASSQPRTGGNIQYF. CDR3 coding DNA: TGTGCCAGCAGCCAGCCCCGGACAGGGGGGAACATTCAGTACTTC.

CDR3: CASSPSLIRGTGAYEQYF. Written as DNA, the CDR3 is TGTGCCAGCAGCCCAAGTTTGATAAGAGGGACAGGAGCCTACGAGCAGTACTTC. The chain carries TRBV9 and TRBJ2-7; 8 bases map to TRBD1. Trimming cost V 4 bases and J 2 bases; bases outside gene matches: 17. The CDR3 spans 18 residues. Germline V CDR1 and CDR2: SGDLS, YYNGEE.

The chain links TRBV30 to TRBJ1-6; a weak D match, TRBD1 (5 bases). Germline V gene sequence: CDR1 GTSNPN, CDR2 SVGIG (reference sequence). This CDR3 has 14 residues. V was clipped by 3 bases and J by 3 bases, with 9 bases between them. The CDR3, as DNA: TGTGCCTGGAGCAAGGGGAACTATAATTCACCCCTCCACTTT. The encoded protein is CAWSKGNYNSPLHF.

Written as DNA, the CDR3 is TGTGCCAGCAGCTTAGAAGTGGGTACGCAGTATTTT. It specifies CASSLEVGTQYF. The chain uses TRBV7-3 and TRBJ2-3; D gene ambiguous. The CDR3 is 12 amino acids. Trimming shortened V by 2 bases and J by 8 bases, and 8 bases separated the two germline ends. Germline V lookup: CDR1 SGHTA, CDR2 FQGTGA.